These 15 T cell receptor beta chains originate from one sample sequenced in a study of long-term antiretroviral therapy in people with HIV. They ran version v3.0 of the immunoSEQ assay at survey level. Produced via immunoSEQ multiplex PCR; TCRdb's table is partial and in-frame only. Of roughly 5,600 clones listed, around 80% were seen once; the top ten hold roughly 10%. The material sequenced was unsorted PBMCs, taken 1.8 years before starting antiretroviral therapy. The receptors shown here come from a middle-aged man with HIV.

The chain carries TRBV7-3 and TRBJ2-3, with a tentative D call TRBD1 (6 bases). The germline CDR1 and CDR2 sequences are SGHTA and FQGTGA. V lost 5 bases, J lost 2 bases, and 17 bases lay in between. The CDR3 covers 16 residues. The CDR3 loop reads CASSTPEDSNTDTQYF. Written as DNA, the CDR3 is TGTGCCAGCAGCACCCCCGAGGACAGCAACACAGATACGCAGTATTTT. The full variable domain, rest sourced from reference TRBV7-3 and TRBJ2-3, is GAGVSQTPSNKVTEKGKYVELRCDPISGHTALYWYRQSLGQGPEFLIYFQGTGAADDSGLPNDRFFAVRPEGSVSTLKIQRTERGDSAVYLCASSTPEDSNTDTQYFGPGTRLTVL.

This clone is classed as large (0.1 to 1%). The V gene is TRBV15, the J gene TRBJ2-1, with D unclear. There are 14 residues in the CDR3. The germline V and J ends were trimmed by 4 bases and 10 bases, with 17 bases remaining between them. Germline CDR1 and CDR2: LNHNV and YYDKDF (reference sequence). The DNA of the CDR3 is TGTGCCACCAGCAAAATCCAGGAAGGGAAGGAGCAGTTCTTC. Amino acid sequence: CATSKIQEGKEQFF.

The chain employs TRBV7-2 and TRBJ1-5; D remains unclear. The CDR3 totals 12 residues. Trimming shortened V by 6 bases and J by 4 bases, and 7 bases separated the two germline ends. Per the germline V gene, CDR1 is SGHTA and CDR2 is FQGNSA. The CDR3 reads CASSIGNQPQHF. The CDR3 region has the DNA TGTGCCAGCAGTATTGGGAATCAGCCCCAGCATTTT.

This clone showed up just once. The chain couples TRBV19 to TRBJ2-3; D uncertain. Germline V CDR1 and CDR2: LNHDA, SQIVND (reference sequence). This CDR3 is built from 12 residues. V lost 1 base and J lost 7, with 6 bases in between. CDR3 bases: TGTGCCAGTAGTATAGTAGGTTATACGCAGTATTTT. This encodes CASSIVGYTQYF.

V gene TRBV6-4 combines with J gene TRBJ2-6; D assignment may be TRBD1 or TRBD2 (5 bases each). V was pared by 3 bases and J by 2 bases, with 5 bases between. Looked up from germline, CDR1 is MRHNA and CDR2 is SNTAGT. The CDR3 is made up of 14 amino acids. The chain's CDR3 is CASSEGAGANVLTF. In nucleotides, the CDR3 is TGTGCCAGCAGTGAGGGGGCTGGGGCCAACGTCCTGACTTTC.

This chain connects TRBV18 to TRBJ2-7; D is undetermined. Trimming pared 4 bases from V and 2 bases from J, leaving 9 bases between. CDR1 is KGHSH and CDR2 is LQKENI in the germline V gene. This CDR3 comprises 13 residues. In DNA form, the CDR3 reads TGTGCCAGCTCACGGGCGCCTACCTACGAGCAGTACTTC. It codes for CASSRAPTYEQYF.

This clone came up a few times. The V gene is TRBV15, the J gene TRBJ2-7, with 11 positions matching TRBD1. Looked up from germline, CDR1 is LNHNV and CDR2 is YYDKDF (reference sequence). The CDR3 has 14 amino acids. V dropped 4 bases and J dropped 6; count of bases not matched to a gene: 5. The CDR3 loop reads CATSNPGQGGEQYF. Here the CDR3 DNA reads TGTGCCACCAGCAACCCGGGACAGGGGGGCGAGCAGTACTTC.

The J gene is TRBJ1-1, the V gene TRBV7-8, with D unclear. Trimming removed 0 bases at V and 8 bases at J, with 4 bases between. Per the germline V gene, CDR1 is SGHVS and CDR2 is FQNEAQ. The CDR3 consists of 11 residues. The CDR3: CASSLAGEAFF. The CDR3 nucleotides read TGTGCCAGCAGCTTAGCAGGGGAAGCTTTCTTT.

V is TRBV11-2 and J is TRBJ1-3; D not certain. This CDR3 is 15 amino acids long. V was trimmed by 4 bases and J by 3 bases, leaving 13 bases between them. The germline gives CDR1 SGHAT, CDR2 FQNNGV. The CDR3 region is CASSSQLQVGNTIYF. As DNA, the CDR3 is TGTGCCAGCAGCTCCCAATTGCAGGTTGGAAACACCATATATTTT.

The chain employs TRBV27 and TRBJ1-5; D gene uncertain. Germline V gives CDR1 MNHEY, CDR2 SMNVEV (reference sequence). The CDR3 sequence is 13 residues long. V shed 9 bases and J shed 7 bases, with 16 bases lying between them. The CDR3 sequence is CASRKNVGQPQHF. CDR3 sequence (DNA): TGTGCCAGTCGAAAGAACGTGGGCCAGCCCCAGCATTTT.

This sequence joins TRBV5-6 and TRBJ1-1; D is unclear. This CDR3 is built from 16 residues. Per germline, CDR1 SGHDT and CDR2 YYEEEE. Trimming took 0 bases from V and 0 from J, leaving 12 bases between them. The CDR3 nucleotides are TGTGCCAGCAGCTTGGTAACGCGTAGTATGAACACTGAAGCTTTCTTT. It encodes CASSLVTRSMNTEAFF.

V gene TRBV5-6 combines with J gene TRBJ1-2, with a weak D call TRBD1 (5 bases). This CDR3 has 13 amino acids. Germline CDR1 is SGHDT and CDR2 is YYEEEE. The V end was cut by 4 bases, the J end by 1 base, with 8 bases between. The CDR3 coding sequence is TGTGCCAGCAGCCCCAGGGTTAACTATGGCTACACCTTC. Translated, it gives CASSPRVNYGYTF.

The gene calls are TRBV28 and TRBJ2-5; 9 nucleotides line up with TRBD2. Trimming at V came to 5 bases and at J to 3 bases, leaving 13 bases not matched to a gene. Germline values: CDR1 MDHEN, CDR2 SYDVKM. The CDR3 loop spans 17 amino acids. The CDR3 DNA reads TGTGCCAGCAGTAACACCCGTCGGGTAGCGGGAGAAGAGACCCAGTACTTC. It encodes CASSNTRRVAGEETQYF. The full variable domain, in which reference TRBV28 and TRBJ2-5 provide the parts outside the CDR3, is DVKVTQSSRYLVKRTGEKVFLECVQDMDHENMFWYRQDPGLGLRLIYFSYDVKMKEKGDIPEGYSVSREKKERFSLILESASTNQTSMYLCASSNTRRVAGEETQYFGPGTRLLVL.

The rearrangement links TRBV7-2 to TRBJ2-2; D call uncertain. The CDR3 is 14 residues long. Trimming took off 1 base at V and 6 bases at J, with 9 bases between the two ends. Germline loops: CDR1 SGHTA, CDR2 FQGNSA. CDR3 nucleotide sequence: TGTGCCAGCAGCTTAGAGTCGTCGGCCGGGGAGCTGTTTTTT. This encodes CASSLESSAGELFF.

V is TRBV5-8 and J is TRBJ2-3; D is uncertain. Germline V lookup: CDR1 SGHTS, CDR2 YDEGEE. The CDR3 covers 15 residues. V gave up 0 bases and J gave up 1 base, with 9 bases separating them. CDR3 protein: CASSLGGTGTDTQYF. The CDR3 DNA reads as TGTGCCAGCAGCTTGGGGGGTACGGGCACAGATACGCAGTATTTT.